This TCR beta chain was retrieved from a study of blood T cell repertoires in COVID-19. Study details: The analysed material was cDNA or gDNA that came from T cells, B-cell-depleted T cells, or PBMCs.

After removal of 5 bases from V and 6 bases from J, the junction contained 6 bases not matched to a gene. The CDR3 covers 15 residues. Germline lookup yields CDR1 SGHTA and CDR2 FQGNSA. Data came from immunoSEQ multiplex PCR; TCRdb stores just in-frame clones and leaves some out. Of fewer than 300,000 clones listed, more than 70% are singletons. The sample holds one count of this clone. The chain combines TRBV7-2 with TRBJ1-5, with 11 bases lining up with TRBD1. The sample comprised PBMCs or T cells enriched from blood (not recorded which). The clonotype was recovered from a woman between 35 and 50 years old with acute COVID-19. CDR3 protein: CASSIRTGGGQPQHF. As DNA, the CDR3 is TGTGCCAGCAGCATTCGGACAGGGGGCGGTCAGCCCCAGCATTTT. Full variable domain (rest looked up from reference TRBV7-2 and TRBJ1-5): GAGVSQSPSNKVTEKGKDVELRCDPISGHTALYWYRQSLGQGLEFLIYFQGNSAPDKSGLPSDRFSAERTGGSVSTLTIQRTQQEDSAVYLCASSIRTGGGQPQHFGDGTRLSIL.